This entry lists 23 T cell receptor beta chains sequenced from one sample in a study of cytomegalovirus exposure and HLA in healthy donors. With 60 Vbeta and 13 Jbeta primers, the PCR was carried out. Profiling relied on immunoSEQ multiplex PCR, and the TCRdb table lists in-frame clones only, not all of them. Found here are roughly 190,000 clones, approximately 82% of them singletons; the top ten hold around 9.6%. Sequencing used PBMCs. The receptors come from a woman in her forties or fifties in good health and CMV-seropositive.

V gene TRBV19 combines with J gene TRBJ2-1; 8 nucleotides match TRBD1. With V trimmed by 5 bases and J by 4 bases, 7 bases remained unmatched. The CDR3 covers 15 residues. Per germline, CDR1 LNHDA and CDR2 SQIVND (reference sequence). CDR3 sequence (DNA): TGTGCCAGTAGTTTTCGACAGGGGCGTTACAATGAGCAGTTCTTC. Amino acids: CASSFRQGRYNEQFF. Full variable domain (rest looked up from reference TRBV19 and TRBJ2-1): DGGITQSPKYLFRKEGQNVTLSCEQNLNHDAMYWYRQDPGQGLRLIYYSQIVNDFQKGDIAEGYSVSREKKESFPLTVTSAQKNPTAFYLCASSFRQGRYNEQFFGPGTRLTVL.

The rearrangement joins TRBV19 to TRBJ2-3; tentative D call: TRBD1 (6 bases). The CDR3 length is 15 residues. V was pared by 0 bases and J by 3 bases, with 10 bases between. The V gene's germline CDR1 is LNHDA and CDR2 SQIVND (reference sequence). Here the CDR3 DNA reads TGTGCCAGTAGTATAGACAGGGGAAATACAGATACGCAGTATTTT. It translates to CASSIDRGNTDTQYF.

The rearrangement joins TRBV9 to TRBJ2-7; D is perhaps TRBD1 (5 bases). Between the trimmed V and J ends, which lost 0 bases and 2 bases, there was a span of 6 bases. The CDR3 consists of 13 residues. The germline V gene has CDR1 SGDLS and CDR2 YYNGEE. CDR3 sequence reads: CASSVGQTYEQYF. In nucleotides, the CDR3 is TGTGCCAGCAGCGTAGGACAGACCTACGAGCAGTACTTC.

CDR3: CAWSAGLAAPRIYTDTQYF. The CDR3, as DNA: TGTGCCTGGAGTGCGGGACTAGCGGCACCTAGAATTTACACAGATACGCAGTATTTT. This chain connects TRBV30 to TRBJ2-3; TRBD2 agrees at 11 bases. CDR1 GTSNPN and CDR2 SVGIG come from the germline V gene (reference sequence). The CDR3 consists of 19 residues. V lost 1 base and J lost 2; bases outside the gene matches: 14.

DNA of the CDR3: TGTGCCAGTAGTGTCAGGGCAACCTCTTCGAAACTGTTTTTT. Its protein product is CASSVRATSSKLFF. V usage is TRBV19 and J usage is TRBJ1-4; D might be TRBD1 (5 bases). Trimming took 5 bases from V and 11 from J, leaving 18 bases between them. Germline V lookup: CDR1 LNHDA, CDR2 SQIVND (reference sequence). The CDR3 runs to 14 residues.

This chain's CDR3 is CASKGTVATDTQYF. DNA of the CDR3: TGTGCCAGTAAGGGGACAGTCGCCACAGATACGCAGTATTTT. The chain couples TRBV19 to TRBJ2-3; 7 bases are a match to TRBD1. The germline V gene encodes CDR1 LNHDA and CDR2 SQIVND (reference sequence). There are 14 residues in the CDR3. V lost 7 bases and J lost 2; bases outside the gene matches: 6.

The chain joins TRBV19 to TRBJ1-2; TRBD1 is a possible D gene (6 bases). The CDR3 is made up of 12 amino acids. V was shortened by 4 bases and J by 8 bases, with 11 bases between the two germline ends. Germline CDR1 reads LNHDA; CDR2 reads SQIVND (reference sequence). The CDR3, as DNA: TGTGCCAGTAGTAAGAACAGGGTCGGCTACACCTTC. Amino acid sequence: CASSKNRVGYTF.

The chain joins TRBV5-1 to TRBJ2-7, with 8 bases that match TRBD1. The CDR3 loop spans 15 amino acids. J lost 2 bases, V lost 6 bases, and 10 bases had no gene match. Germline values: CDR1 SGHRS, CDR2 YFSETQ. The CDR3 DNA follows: TGCGCCAGCACCCGAGGGGGACAGGCCACCTACGAGCAGTACTTC. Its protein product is CASTRGGQATYEQYF.

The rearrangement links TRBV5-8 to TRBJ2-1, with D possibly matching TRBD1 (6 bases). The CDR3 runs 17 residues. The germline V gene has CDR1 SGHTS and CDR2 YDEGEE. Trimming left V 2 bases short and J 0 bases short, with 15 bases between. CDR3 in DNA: TGTGCCAGCAGCTTTATCTTAATACAGGGCTCCTACAATGAGCAGTTCTTC. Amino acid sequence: CASSFILIQGSYNEQFF.

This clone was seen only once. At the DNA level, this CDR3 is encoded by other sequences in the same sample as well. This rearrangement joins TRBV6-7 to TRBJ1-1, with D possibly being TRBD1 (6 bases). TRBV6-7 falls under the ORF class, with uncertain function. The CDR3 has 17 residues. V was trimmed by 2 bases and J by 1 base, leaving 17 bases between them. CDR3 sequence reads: CASSYESPGHKNTEAFF. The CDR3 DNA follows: TGTGCCAGCAGTTACGAGTCTCCGGGACACAAGAACACTGAAGCTTTCTTT.

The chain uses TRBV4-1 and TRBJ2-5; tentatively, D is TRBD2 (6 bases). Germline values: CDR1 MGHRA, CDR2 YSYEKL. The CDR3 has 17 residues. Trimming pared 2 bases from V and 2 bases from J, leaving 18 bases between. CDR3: CASSQTGGLAQQETQYF. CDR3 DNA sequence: TGCGCCAGCAGCCAAACCGGGGGTCTAGCGCAGCAAGAGACCCAGTACTTC.

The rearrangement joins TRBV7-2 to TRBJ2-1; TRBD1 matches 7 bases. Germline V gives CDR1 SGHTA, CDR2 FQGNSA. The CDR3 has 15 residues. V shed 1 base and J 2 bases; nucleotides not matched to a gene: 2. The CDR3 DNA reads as TGTGCCAGCAGCTTAGAGGGACAGACCTACAATGAGCAGTTCTTC. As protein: CASSLEGQTYNEQFF.

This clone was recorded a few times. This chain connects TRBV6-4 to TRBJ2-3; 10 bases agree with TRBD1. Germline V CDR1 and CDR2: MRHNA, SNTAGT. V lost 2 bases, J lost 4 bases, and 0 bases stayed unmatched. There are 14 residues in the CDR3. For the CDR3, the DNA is TGTGCCAGCAGTGACGGACAGGGGGCAGATACGCAGTATTTT. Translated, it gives CASSDGQGADTQYF.

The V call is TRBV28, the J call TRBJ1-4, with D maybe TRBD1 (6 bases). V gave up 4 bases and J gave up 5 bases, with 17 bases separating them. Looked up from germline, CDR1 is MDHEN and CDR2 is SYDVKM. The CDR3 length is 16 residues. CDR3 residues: CASSYFSGTRNEKLFF. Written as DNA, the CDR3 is TGTGCCAGCAGTTACTTCTCCGGGACAAGGAATGAAAAACTGTTTTTT.

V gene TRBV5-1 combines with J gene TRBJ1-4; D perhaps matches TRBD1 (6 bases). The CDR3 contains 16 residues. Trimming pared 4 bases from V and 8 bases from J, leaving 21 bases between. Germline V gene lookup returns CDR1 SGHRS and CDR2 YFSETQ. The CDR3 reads CASSPNAGESEEKLFF. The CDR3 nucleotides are TGCGCCAGCAGCCCGAACGCAGGGGAATCTGAGGAAAAACTGTTTTTT. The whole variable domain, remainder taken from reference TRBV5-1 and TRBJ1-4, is KAGVTQTPRYLIKTRGQQVTLSCSPISGHRSVSWYQQTPGQGLQFLFEYFSETQRNKGNFPGRFSGRQFSNSRSEMNVSTLELGDSALYLCASSPNAGESEEKLFFGSGTQLSVL.

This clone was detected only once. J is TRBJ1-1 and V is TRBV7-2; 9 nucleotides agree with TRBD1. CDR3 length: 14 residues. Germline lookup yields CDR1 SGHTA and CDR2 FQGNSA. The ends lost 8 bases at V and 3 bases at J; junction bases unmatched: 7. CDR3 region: CASATTGGDTEAFF. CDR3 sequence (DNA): TGTGCCAGCGCAACGACAGGGGGGGACACTGAAGCTTTCTTT.

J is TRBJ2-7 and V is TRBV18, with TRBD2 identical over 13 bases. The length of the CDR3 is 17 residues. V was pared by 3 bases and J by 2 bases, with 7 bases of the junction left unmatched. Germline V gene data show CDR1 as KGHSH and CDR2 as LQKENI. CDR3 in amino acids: CASSPLATSGGAYEQYF. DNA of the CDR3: TGTGCCAGCTCACCTCTGGCTACTAGCGGGGGGGCCTACGAGCAGTACTTC. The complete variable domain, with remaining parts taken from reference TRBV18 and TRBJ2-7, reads NAGVMQNPRHLVRRRGQEARLRCSPMKGHSHVYWYRQLPEEGLKFMVYLQKENIIDESGMPKERFSAEFPKEGPSILRIQQVVRGDSAAYFCASSPLATSGGAYEQYFGPGTRLTVT.

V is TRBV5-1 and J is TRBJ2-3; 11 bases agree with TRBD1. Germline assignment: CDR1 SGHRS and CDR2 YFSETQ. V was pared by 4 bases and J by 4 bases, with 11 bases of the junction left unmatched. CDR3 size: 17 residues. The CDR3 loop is CASSQNTGTGGPDTQYF. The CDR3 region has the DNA TGCGCCAGCAGCCAAAACACCGGGACAGGGGGACCAGATACGCAGTATTTT.

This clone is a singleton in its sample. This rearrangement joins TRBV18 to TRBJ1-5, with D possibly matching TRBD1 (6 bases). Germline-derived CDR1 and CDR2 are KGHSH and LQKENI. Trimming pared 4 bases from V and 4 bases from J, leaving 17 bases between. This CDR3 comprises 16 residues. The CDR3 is CASSLTAGEGNQPQHF. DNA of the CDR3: TGTGCCAGCTCACTAACGGCAGGGGAAGGGAATCAGCCCCAGCATTTT.

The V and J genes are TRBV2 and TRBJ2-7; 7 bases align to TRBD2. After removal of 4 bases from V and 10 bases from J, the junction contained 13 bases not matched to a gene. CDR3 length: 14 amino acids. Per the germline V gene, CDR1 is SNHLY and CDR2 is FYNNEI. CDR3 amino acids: CASSAGGIGPDQYF. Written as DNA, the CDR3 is TGTGCCAGCAGTGCGGGGGGTATTGGGCCCGATCAGTACTTC.

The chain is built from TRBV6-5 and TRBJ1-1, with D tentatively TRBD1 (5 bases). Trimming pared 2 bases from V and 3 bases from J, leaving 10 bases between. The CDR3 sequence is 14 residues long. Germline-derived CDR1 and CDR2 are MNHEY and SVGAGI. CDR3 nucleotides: TGTGCCAGCAGTTACGGGGGGGGTGACACTGAAGCTTTCTTT. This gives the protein CASSYGGGDTEAFF.

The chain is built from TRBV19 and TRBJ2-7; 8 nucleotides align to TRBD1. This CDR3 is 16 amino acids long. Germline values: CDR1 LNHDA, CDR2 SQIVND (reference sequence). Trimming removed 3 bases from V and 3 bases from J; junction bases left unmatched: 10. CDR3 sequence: CASSIKPGTGDYEQYF. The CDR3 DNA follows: TGTGCCAGTAGTATTAAGCCCGGGACAGGAGACTACGAGCAGTACTTC. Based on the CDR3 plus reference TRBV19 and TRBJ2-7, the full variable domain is DGGITQSPKYLFRKEGQNVTLSCEQNLNHDAMYWYRQDPGQGLRLIYYSQIVNDFQKGDIAEGYSVSREKKESFPLTVTSAQKNPTAFYLCASSIKPGTGDYEQYFGPGTRLTVT.

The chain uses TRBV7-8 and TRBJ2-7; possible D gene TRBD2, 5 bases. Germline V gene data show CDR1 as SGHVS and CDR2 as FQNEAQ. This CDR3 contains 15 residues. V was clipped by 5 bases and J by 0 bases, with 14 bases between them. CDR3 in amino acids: CASSLGDFSSYEQYF. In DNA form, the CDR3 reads TGTGCCAGCAGCCTGGGAGATTTTAGCTCCTACGAGCAGTACTTC.